Below, 28 T cell receptor beta chains from the same sample are listed, as sequenced in a study of T cell repertoires in cytomegalovirus infection. TCRdb passed the reads through MiXCR, listing each CDR3 protein once. The table has roughly 60,000 distinct CDR3 sequences, roughly 34% seen once. For these receptors, no antigen is known. The sequenced material came from PBMCs, sequenced either directly or after in vitro stimulation (not recorded which). Receptors originate from a human donor in good health (CMV status not recorded). Some clones in this sample may be carry-over from other donors' samples.

This clonotype appeared a few times. The genes are TRBV19 and TRBJ2-1; 11 bases agree with TRBD2. The V segment lost 4 bases and the J segment 0 bases; nucleotides outside the gene matches: 5. The germline V gene has CDR1 LNHDA and CDR2 SQIVND (reference sequence). CDR3 size: 17 residues. The CDR3 reads CASSNRLAGSSYNEQFF. DNA for the CDR3: TGTGCCAGTAGTAACCGACTAGCGGGGAGCTCCTACAATGAGCAGTTCTTC.

The V and J genes are TRBV28 and TRBJ2-1; 9 bases match TRBD2. V trimming: 4 bases; J trimming: 10 bases; junction bases outside the gene matches: 14. This CDR3 spans 16 amino acids. The germline gives CDR1 MDHEN, CDR2 SYDVKM. CDR3 residues: CASSSLGGGGAGEQFF. CDR3 sequence (DNA): TGTGCCAGCAGTTCCCTTGGGGGCGGGGGGGCCGGGGAGCAGTTCTTC.

V is TRBV12-3 or TRBV12-4 and J is TRBJ2-6; TRBD1 might be the D (5 bases). This CDR3 is built from 15 residues. V lost 2 bases to trimming and J lost 4 bases, with 9 bases between them. The CDR3 loop reads CASSLRGTGANVLTF. The CDR3 bases are TGTGCCAGCAGTTTAAGGGGAACCGGGGCCAACGTCCTGACTTTC.

This clonotype was counted ten times or more. The chain employs TRBV7-9 and TRBJ1-5, with D tentatively TRBD1 (5 bases). CDR3 size: 17 residues. Germline V gene data show CDR1 as SEHNR and CDR2 as FQNEAQ (reference sequence). V was trimmed by 5 bases and J by 3 bases, leaving 20 bases between them. CDR3: CASSTGWVNGYNQPQHF. CDR3 sequence (DNA): TGTGCCAGCAGCACAGGCTGGGTAAACGGCTACAATCAGCCCCAGCATTTT.

The sample holds one count of this clonotype. Just one base apart from a much larger clone, this may be a read error. This chain joins TRBV7-2 and TRBJ2-3, with D possibly being TRBD2 (5 bases). CDR3 length: 12 amino acids. Trimming took 3 bases from V and 4 from J, leaving 5 bases between them. Germline V CDR1 and CDR2: SGHTA, FQGNSA. CDR3 loop: CASSFSADTQYF. Written as DNA, the CDR3 is TGTGCCAGCAGCTTTAGCGCAGATACGCAGTATTTT.

This clonotype has at least ten counts. The J gene is TRBJ2-1, the V gene TRBV7-6; TRBD1 is a possible D gene (6 bases). CDR3 size: 17 residues. Trimming removed 2 bases at V and 0 bases at J, with 14 bases between. Germline CDR1 reads SGHVS; CDR2 reads FNYEAQ. CDR3 DNA: TGTGCCAGCAGCTTATTCCCTCAGGGGAGCTCCTACAATGAGCAGTTCTTC. This encodes CASSLFPQGSSYNEQFF.

The chain employs TRBV12-3 or TRBV12-4 and TRBJ2-1; 10 nucleotides align to TRBD2. Germline trimming cut 6 bases from V and 9 bases from J; bases unmatched to any gene: 5. CDR3 length: 13 amino acids. CDR3 coding DNA: TGTGCCAGCAGAACCTTAGCGGGAGGTGAGCAGTTCTTC. This gives the protein CASRTLAGGEQFF.

This chain links TRBV7-9 with TRBJ1-4; TRBD1 is a possible D gene (5 bases). This CDR3 comprises 13 residues. Trimming stripped 5 bases from V and 8 bases from J, with 12 bases between. From germline, CDR1 is SEHNR and CDR2 FQNEAQ (reference sequence). The CDR3 loop reads CASSETAGEKLFF. The CDR3 DNA is TGTGCCAGCAGCGAGACAGCAGGGGAAAAACTGTTTTTT.

Note on this clonotype: This may be a read error, as it is one base from a much larger clone. The rearrangement uses TRBV7-2 and TRBJ2-7, with D uncertain. Germline lookup yields CDR1 SGHTA and CDR2 FQGNSA. The CDR3 has 11 residues. The CDR3 sequence is CASSFSFEQYF. CDR3 DNA sequence: TGTGCCAGCAGCTTCTCCTTCGAGCAGTACTTC.

The chain uses TRBV10-3 and TRBJ2-7, with unresolved D. Germline V gene lookup returns CDR1 ENHRY and CDR2 SYGVKD. The CDR3 runs to 13 residues. V was trimmed by 7 bases and J by 4 bases, leaving 14 bases between them. CDR3 protein: CAITPDGHYEQYF. CDR3 DNA: TGTGCCATCACCCCCGATGGGCATTACGAGCAGTACTTC.

This clonotype was counted only a few times. The chain carries TRBV12-3 or TRBV12-4 and TRBJ2-7; D might be TRBD1 or TRBD2, each matching 5 bases. Trimming took off 3 bases at V and 0 bases at J, with 12 bases between the two ends. This CDR3 has 15 amino acids. The CDR3 here is CASSFWDGYSYEQYF. The CDR3 nucleotides are TGTGCCAGCAGTTTTTGGGACGGGTACTCCTACGAGCAGTACTTC.

The chain joins TRBV15 to TRBJ2-5; perhaps TRBD2 as D (7 bases). The germline V gene encodes CDR1 LNHNV and CDR2 YYDKDF (reference sequence). CDR3 length: 17 amino acids. V dropped 4 bases and J dropped 5 bases, with 23 bases sitting between them. The CDR3 sequence is CATSKPLGGGTGETQYF. CDR3 nucleotides: TGTGCCACCAGCAAACCCTTGGGCGGGGGCACTGGGGAGACCCAGTACTTC.

The chain has TRBV7-2 and TRBJ2-3; tentative D call: TRBD1 (5 bases). V dropped 5 bases and J dropped 2 bases, with 8 bases sitting between them. Germline lookup yields CDR1 SGHTA and CDR2 FQGNSA. This CDR3 spans 13 amino acids. CDR3 residues: CASSGAPTDTQYF. The CDR3 nucleotides are TGTGCCAGCAGCGGGGCTCCCACAGATACGCAGTATTTT.

In its sample, this clonotype was seen once. The CDR3 nucleotides are TGTGCCACCAGTGACAGACAGGGGGCAGCAGATACGCAGTATTTT. Translated: CATSDRQGAADTQYF. The J gene is TRBJ2-3, the V gene TRBV24-1; 10 bases match TRBD1. Germline V gene data show CDR1 as KGHDR and CDR2 as SFDVKD. CDR3 size: 15 residues. Trimming cost V 4 bases and J 4 bases; bases outside gene matches: 4.

This sequence joins TRBV12-3 or TRBV12-4 and TRBJ1-1; D might be TRBD1 (5 bases). V lost 4 bases and J lost 1, with 16 bases in between. The CDR3 loop spans 16 amino acids. CDR3 bases: TGTGCCAGCAGTTACCCTGAGGGGCCGGGGAACACTGAAGCTTTCTTT. Translation gives CASSYPEGPGNTEAFF.

This clonotype has a handful of counts. The V and J genes are TRBV5-4 and TRBJ2-5, with 8 bases that match TRBD1. The CDR3 length is 14 residues. CDR1 and CDR2 from the germline V gene are SGHNT and YYREEE (reference sequence). The junction had 5 bases not matched to a gene; V was cut back by 3 bases and J by 4 bases. The CDR3 is CASSSPGGPETQYF. In DNA, the CDR3 is TGTGCCAGCAGCTCTCCAGGGGGCCCAGAGACCCAGTACTTC.

This clonotype was counted a single time. The V and J genes are TRBV29-1 and TRBJ1-2; D unclear. V was shortened by 3 bases and J by 7 bases, with 12 bases between the two germline ends. CDR1 is SQVTM, CDR2 ANQGSEA, per germline. The CDR3 contains 12 residues. CDR3 in DNA: TGCAGCGTTGATCGACTAGTTGTTGGCTACACCTTC. This translates into CSVDRLVVGYTF.

In this sample, this clonotype turned up a few times. The gene calls are TRBV7-2 and TRBJ1-2; possible D gene TRBD1, 5 bases. Germline values: CDR1 SGHTA, CDR2 FQGNSA. This CDR3 region has 13 residues. V was cut by 2 bases and J by 8 bases, with 12 bases left in between. This CDR3 reads CASSLRQGGGYTF. CDR3 nucleotide sequence: TGTGCCAGCAGCTTAAGGCAGGGAGGCGGCTACACCTTC.

Regarding this clonotype: The junction differs from germline at one of its ends, possibly a read error. The CDR3 nucleotides are TGTACCAGCAGCTCCGGACCCAACCTAGCTCAATTCTTC. Translated, it gives CTSSSGPNLAQFF. The chain couples TRBV11-1 to TRBJ2-1; TRBD2 might be the D (5 bases). CDR3 length: 13 amino acids. Germline V lookup: CDR1 SGHAT, CDR2 FQDESV (reference sequence).

This chain links TRBV19 with TRBJ1-5; 10 bases align to TRBD1. Germline V gene sequence: CDR1 LNHDA, CDR2 SQIVND (reference sequence). V lost 2 bases and J lost 5; bases outside the gene matches: 6. The CDR3 covers 16 residues. In nucleotides, the CDR3 is TGTGCCAGTAGTATACTAACCGGGACAGGGGATCAGCCCCAGCATTTT. Amino acids: CASSILTGTGDQPQHF.

The rearrangement joins TRBV12-3 or TRBV12-4 to TRBJ1-2; 7 positions match TRBD1. V trimming: 5 bases; J trimming: 5 bases; junction bases outside the gene matches: 17. The CDR3 has 17 amino acids. CDR3 sequence reads: CASSPSLTGPLGYGYTF. The CDR3 DNA reads TGTGCCAGCAGTCCGAGCCTGACAGGGCCTTTGGGGTATGGCTACACCTTC.

The V and J genes are TRBV7-2 and TRBJ2-3; D possibly matches TRBD1 or TRBD2 (5 bases each). The CDR3 extends over 10 amino acids. Germline values: CDR1 SGHTA, CDR2 FQGNSA. The V end was cut by 11 bases, the J end by 6 bases, with 9 bases between. In DNA form, the CDR3 reads TGTGCCCTGGGGGACGATACGCAGTATTTT. This translates into CALGDDTQYF.

This clonotype came up once. The chain uses TRBV9 and TRBJ2-7, with a weak D call TRBD2 (5 bases). CDR1 and CDR2 (germline): SGDLS, YYNGEE. V shed 0 bases and J shed 2 bases, with 12 bases lying between them. The CDR3 is made up of 15 amino acids. This chain's CDR3 is CASSVGAAEAYEQYF. CDR3 coding DNA: TGTGCCAGCAGCGTAGGGGCGGCGGAGGCCTACGAGCAGTACTTC. Filled out from reference TRBV9 and TRBJ2-7, the complete variable domain reads DSGVTQTPKHLITATGQRVTLRCSPRSGDLSVYWYQQSLDQGLQFLIQYYNGEERAKGNILERFSAQQFPDLHSELNLSSLELGDSALYFCASSVGAAEAYEQYFGPGTRLTVT.

This clonotype was detected only a few times. This chain joins TRBV6-1 and TRBJ2-7; D uncertain. V lost 6 bases and J 3 bases, leaving 15 bases between the germline ends. Germline V lookup: CDR1 MNHNS, CDR2 SASEGT. The CDR3 is 14 residues long. The CDR3 spells CASSRHYSVYEQYF. CDR3 sequence (DNA): TGTGCCAGCAGCCGACATTACTCGGTCTACGAGCAGTACTTC.

This clonotype turned up a few times. The chain couples TRBV11-2 to TRBJ2-7; D tentatively fits TRBD1 or TRBD2 (6 bases each). The CDR3 contains 15 residues. The ends were cut back, 1 base at V and 2 bases at J, with 12 bases in the middle. CDR1 and CDR2 from the germline V gene are SGHAT and FQNNGV. The CDR3 DNA sequence: TGTGCCAGCAGCTTAGGGGCGGGACAAGCCTACGAGCAGTACTTC. It yields the protein CASSLGAGQAYEQYF. Drawing the rest from reference TRBV11-2 and TRBJ2-7, the complete variable domain is EAGVAQSPRYKIIEKRQSVAFWCNPISGHATLYWYQQILGQGPKLLIQFQNNGVVDDSQLPKDRFSAERLKGVDSTLKIQPAKLEDSAVYLCASSLGAGQAYEQYFGPGTRLTVT.

The rearrangement uses TRBV19 and TRBJ1-5, with 11 bases fitting TRBD1. Looked up from germline, CDR1 is LNHDA and CDR2 is SQIVND (reference sequence). This CDR3 spans 19 amino acids. After removal of 3 bases from V and 0 bases from J, the junction contained 10 bases not matched to a gene. CDR3 residues: CASSMVWTGGSFSNQPQHF. In nucleotides, the CDR3 is TGTGCCAGTAGTATGGTGTGGACAGGGGGCAGTTTTAGCAATCAGCCCCAGCATTTT.

J is TRBJ2-3 and V is TRBV11-2, with TRBD2 as a possible D gene (5 bases). The V end lost 1 base, the J end lost 2 bases, and 16 bases lay between the germline ends. The CDR3 contains 17 residues. Germline CDR1 and CDR2: SGHAT and FQNNGV. The CDR3 protein is CASSLVTFGLPTDTQYF. In nucleotides, the CDR3 is TGTGCCAGCAGCTTAGTCACCTTCGGACTTCCCACAGATACGCAGTATTTT. The whole variable domain, filled in from reference TRBV11-2 and TRBJ2-3, reads EAGVAQSPRYKIIEKRQSVAFWCNPISGHATLYWYQQILGQGPKLLIQFQNNGVVDDSQLPKDRFSAERLKGVDSTLKIQPAKLEDSAVYLCASSLVTFGLPTDTQYFGPGTRLTVL.

This chain links TRBV18 with TRBJ1-1; 8 bases line up with TRBD1. J was trimmed by 4 bases and V by 3 bases; bases with no gene match: 4. CDR3 length equals 14 residues. Germline V gene data show CDR1 as KGHSH and CDR2 as LQKENI. The CDR3 sequence is CASSPRDRPTEAFF. The CDR3 bases are TGTGCCAGCTCACCCCGGGACAGGCCCACTGAAGCTTTCTTT.